This TCR beta chain was documented in a study of blood T cell repertoires in COVID-19 (dated by TCRdb to about 2020). In terms of the full investigation: The collaborator samples originated in the United States, Italy and Spain and spanned the acute and convalescent phases of COVID-19. The prospective study material was composed of cDNA or gDNA derived from T cells, B-cell-depleted T cells, or PBMCs. Deeply sampled blood TCRbeta repertoires from subjects exposed to, actively infected with, or recovered from COVID-19 were included in the dataset. A freely available public database, intended as a resource for researchers studying the immune response to SARS-CoV-2, is where the repertoires were released. The samples were drawn from the first 160 participants of the ongoing ImmuneRACE study and from over a thousand subjects provided by 6 global collaborators. The sample metadata nearly always contained a de-identified subject ID, COVID-19 status, age in years and sex. Where available, HLA class I and class II types were taken from metadata supplied by the sample provider and were not determined by assay-based typing.

The collaborating institutions used their own protocols to collect whole blood in K2EDTA tubes. Collaborator samples were shipped for TCRbeta analysis as frozen whole blood, isolated PBMCs, or DNA extracted from either sample type. The immunoSEQ Assay, a bias-controlled multiplex PCR, was used to amplify TCRbeta CDR3 regions from genomic DNA. On the study's bioinformatics: Within the assay, amplification of reference gene primers was used to estimate how many nucleated cells each sample contained. To quantify the absolute abundance of each unique TCRbeta CDR3 rearrangement, sequence reads were collapsed and filtered. For each sample, productive Simpson clonality was calculated as the square root of Simpson's diversity index over productive rearrangements. TCRdb mirrors the immuneACCESS table, restricted to in-frame sequences. Some clones are absent from its copies; in checked studies, under half trace to an unresolved V gene, and the reason for the others is unknown. The DNA gave D and trimming, while V, J and clone size come from that table. The sample includes approximately 89,000 clones, with 80% to 95% observed a single time. In total, the top ten clones hold under 7.5% of the sample.

Broad study findings and their caveats: The quantity of clinical and demographic metadata differed by source and by participant and was supplied without curation.

V lost 3 bases and J lost 0 bases; the stretch between them is 15 bases long. Reading the germline V gene gives CDR1 SGDLS and CDR2 YYNGEE. The CDR3 has 16 amino acids, counting the end cysteine and phenylalanine. The retained sequence is limited to the CDR3, 48 bases, with the frame set at the first base. A remark on this clone: Its antigen is not yet known. There are no base qualities to consult, and no much larger clone falls within one base.

The sequenced sample was peripheral blood. The rearrangement joined TRBV9 to TRBJ2-5; the D gene cannot be named for sure. This clonotype was sampled from a woman aged 55-75 years with active COVID-19. The CDR3 amino acid sequence is: CASSGGRLRYQETQYF. In nucleotide form, the sequence is TGTGCCAGCAGCGGAGGAAGATTACGGTACCAAGAGACCCAGTACTTC. With the portions outside the CDR3 filled from the reference TRBV9 and TRBJ2-5 genes, the complete variable region becomes DSGVTQTPKHLITATGQRVTLRCSPRSGDLSVYWYQQSLDQGLQFLIQYYNGEERAKGNILERFSAQQFPDLHSELNLSSLELGDSALYFCASSGGRLRYQETQYFGPGTRLLVL.